The TCR beta chain described here comes from a study of patients and donors after allogeneic stem cell transplantation. This CDR3 region has 15 residues. In germline, CDR1 is SEHNR, CDR2 FQNEAQ (reference sequence). V was cut by 2 bases and J by 2 bases, with 9 bases left in between. TCRdb used MiXCR to reprocess the RT-PCR reads, holding one entry per CDR3 protein. The repertoire holds approximately 410,000 distinct CDR3 sequences, with roughly 17% as singletons. The chain is built from TRBV7-9 and TRBJ2-2; no clear D. This TCR came from a human donor who was either an allogeneic HSCT recipient or a stem cell or donor lymphocyte infusion donor (not recorded which). It is not recorded whose cells these are; they may come from a transplant donor. Sequencing input: blood, either unsorted or a sorted T cell fraction (not recorded which). In DNA, the CDR3 is TGTGCCAGCAGCTTAAAACGTCTAAACACCGGGGAGCTGTTTTTT. It translates to CASSLKRLNTGELFF.